This TCR beta chain was sequenced during a study of T cells in Graves' hyperthyroidism and ophthalmopathy. Regarding the study as a whole: Most clonotypes expanded in thyroid above 0.001 were likewise present in blood.

Template material for amplifying TCR beta CDR3 regions consisted of RNA transcripts. The study used the HTBI primer set for a first-round RT-PCR of the TCR CDR3. TCRdb called the multiplex PCR reads again in MiXCR, with one record for every CDR3 protein. The table includes approximately 400,000 distinct CDR3 sequences, 25% detected once. Concerning this clonotype itself: Its antigen is still unknown.

Patients aged 18 to 65 with hyperthyroidism were newly diagnosed, with duration under 2 months. Uncontrolled infection, other autoimmune disease, pregnancy or lactation excluded patients. The specimen was blood. The TCR originated in a man aged 50 to 59 with Graves' hyperthyroidism.

CDR3 loop: CASSVTGELFF. CDR3 bases: TGTGCCAGCAGTGTTACCGGGGAGCTGTTTTTT. V is TRBV2 and J is TRBJ2-2; D gene uncertain. V lost 4 bases to trimming and J lost 5 bases, with 2 bases between them. Germline lookup yields CDR1 SNHLY and CDR2 FYNNEI. This CDR3 is 11 amino acids long.